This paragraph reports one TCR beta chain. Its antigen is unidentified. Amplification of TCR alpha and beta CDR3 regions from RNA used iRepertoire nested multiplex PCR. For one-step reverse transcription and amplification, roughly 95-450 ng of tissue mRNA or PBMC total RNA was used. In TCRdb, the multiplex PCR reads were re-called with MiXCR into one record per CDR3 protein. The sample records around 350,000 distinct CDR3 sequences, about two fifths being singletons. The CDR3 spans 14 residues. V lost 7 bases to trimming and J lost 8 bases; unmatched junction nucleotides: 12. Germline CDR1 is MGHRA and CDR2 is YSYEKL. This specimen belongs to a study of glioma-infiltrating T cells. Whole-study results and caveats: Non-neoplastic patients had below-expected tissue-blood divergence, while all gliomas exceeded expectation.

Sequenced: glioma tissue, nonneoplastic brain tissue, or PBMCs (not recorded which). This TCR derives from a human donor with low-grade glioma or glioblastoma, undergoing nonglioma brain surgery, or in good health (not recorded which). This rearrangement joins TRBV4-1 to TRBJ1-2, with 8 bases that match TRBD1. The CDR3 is CASKTPGQDGGYTF. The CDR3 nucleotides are TGCGCCAGCAAAACCCCGGGACAGGACGGGGGCTACACCTTC.